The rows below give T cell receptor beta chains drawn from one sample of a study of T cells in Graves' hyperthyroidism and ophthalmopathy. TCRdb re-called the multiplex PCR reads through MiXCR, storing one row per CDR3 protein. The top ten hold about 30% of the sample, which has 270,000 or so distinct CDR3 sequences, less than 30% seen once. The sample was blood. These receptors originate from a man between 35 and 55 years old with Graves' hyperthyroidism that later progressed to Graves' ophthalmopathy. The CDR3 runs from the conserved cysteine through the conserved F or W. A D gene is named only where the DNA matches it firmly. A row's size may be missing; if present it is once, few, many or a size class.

CASSRDNSNQPQHF | TGTGCCAGCAGCCGGGACAATAGCAATCAGCCCCAGCATTTT | NA | TRBJ1-5 | TRBV6-2/TRBV6-3 | NA
CATSRDRAVPGQYF | TGTGCCACCAGCAGAGATAGGGCGGTACCTGGACAGTACTTC | NA | TRBJ2-7 | TRBV15 | NA
CASTGSPPTGELFF | TGTGCCAGCACGGGCTCACCTCCAACCGGGGAGCTGTTTTTT | many | TRBJ2-2 | TRBV25-1 | NA
CASSLRLPKLSYEQYF | TGTGCCAGCAGTTTACGCCTCCCCAAATTATCTTACGAGCAGTACTTC | many | TRBJ2-7 | TRBV12-3/TRBV12-4 | NA
CASRKEGQGQGQPQHF | TGTGCCAGCAGGAAAGAGGGACAGGGGCAGGGACAGCCCCAGCATTTT | NA | TRBJ1-5 | TRBV12-3/TRBV12-4 | TRBD1
CASSQHGRGAGNTGELFF | TGCGCCAGCAGCCAGCATGGTAGGGGAGCGGGTAACACCGGGGAGCTGTTTTTT | many | TRBJ2-2 | TRBV4-1 | NA
CASSPLTSGSETQYF | TGTGCCAGCAGTCCCTTGACTAGCGGGAGTGAGACCCAGTACTTC | many | TRBJ2-5 | TRBV12-3/TRBV12-4 | TRBD2
CASRPGGRNEKLFF | TGTGCCAGCCGACCAGGGGGGCGTAATGAAAAACTGTTTTTT | few | TRBJ1-4 | TRBV6-1 | TRBD1
CASSYGLNTGELFF | TGTGCCAGCAGCTACGGACTAAACACCGGGGAGCTGTTTTTT | many | TRBJ2-2 | TRBV7-8 | NA
CASSPSVSGVQPQHF | TGTGCCAGCAGCCCCTCGGTATCCGGGGTTCAGCCCCAGCATTTT | NA | TRBJ1-5 | TRBV12-3/TRBV12-4 | NA
CASGFERAHSYGYTF | TGTGCTAGTGGTTTCGAACGGGCTCATAGCTATGGCTACACCTTC | NA | TRBJ1-2 | TRBV12-5 | NA
CASSGYRVKEQYF | TGTGCCAGCAGTGGGTACAGGGTAAAAGAGCAGTACTTC | NA | TRBJ2-7 | TRBV2 | NA
CASSRSTGYTEAFF | TGTGCCAGCTCACGATCGACTGGGTACACTGAAGCTTTCTTT | many | TRBJ1-1 | TRBV18 | NA
CASSPFGLGAFF | TGTGCCAGTAGTCCATTCGGCTTGGGGGCTTTCTTT | many | TRBJ1-1 | TRBV19 | NA
CASSRAAGGSRYEQYF | TGCGCCAGCAGCCGGGCGGCGGGAGGGAGCCGGTACGAGCAGTACTTC | many | TRBJ2-7 | TRBV5-1 | TRBD2
CATSRDHSGVGEQHF | TGTGCCACCAGCAGAGATCACTCAGGGGTGGGGGAGCAGCACTTC | many | TRBJ2-7 | TRBV15 | NA
CASSYSISGTNTEAFF | TGTGCCAGCAGTTACTCGATTTCGGGGACGAACACTGAAGCTTTCTTT | many | TRBJ1-1 | TRBV6-2/TRBV6-3 | NA
CASSLRADHTNTGELFF | TGTGCCAGCAGTTTAAGGGCAGACCATACGAACACCGGGGAGCTGTTTTTT | many | TRBJ2-2 | TRBV27 | NA
CASSPRTGAGTEAFF | TGTGCCAGTAGTCCGCGGACAGGGGCGGGCACTGAAGCTTTCTTT | many | TRBJ1-1 | TRBV19 | TRBD1
CASDQITGGSETQYF | TGCGCCAGCGACCAAATAACAGGGGGCTCGGAGACCCAGTACTTC | NA | TRBJ2-5 | TRBV4-1 | TRBD1
CASSYSPSGSSYEQYF | TGTGCCAGCAGTTACTCGCCTAGCGGGAGTTCCTACGAGCAGTACTTC | once | TRBJ2-7 | TRBV6-5 | TRBD2
CASNPGSYGYTF | TGTGCCAGCAACCCGGGATCTTATGGCTACACCTTC | NA | TRBJ1-2 | TRBV28 | NA
CASRSRDKDTYEQYF | TGTGCCAGTAGGAGCCGGGACAAGGACACCTACGAGCAGTACTTC | many | TRBJ2-7 | TRBV19 | NA
CAWRLAGDRDYEQYF | TGTGCCTGGAGACTAGCGGGAGATAGAGACTACGAGCAGTACTTC | many | TRBJ2-7 | TRBV30 | TRBD2
CASSLRREATGELFF | TGTGCCAGCAGCTTAAGGAGGGAGGCCACCGGGGAGCTGTTTTTT | many | TRBJ2-2 | TRBV7-3 | NA
CASSYSRDRLNTEAFF | TGTGCCAGCAGTTACTCGAGGGACAGGTTGAACACTGAAGCTTTCTTT | many | TRBJ1-1 | TRBV6-5 | TRBD1
CASSSNLLTIYF | TGTGCCAGCAGCTCCAACCTCTTGACCATATATTTT | many | TRBJ1-3 | TRBV7-2 | NA
CASSILTGDEQYF | TGTGCCAGCAGTATACTGACAGGGGACGAGCAGTACTTC | NA | TRBJ2-7 | TRBV12-3/TRBV12-4 | TRBD1
CASRTGTGRRETQYF | TGTGCCAGCAGGACCGGGACAGGGAGGAGAGAGACCCAGTACTTC | NA | TRBJ2-5 | TRBV12-3/TRBV12-4 | TRBD1
CASSQDLNGQGLNSPLHF | TGCGCCAGCAGCCAAGATCTTAATGGACAGGGGCTGAATTCACCCCTCCACTTT | NA | TRBJ1-6 | TRBV4-1 | TRBD1
CATSDLGDTGELFF | TGTGCCACCAGTGATCTGGGAGACACCGGGGAGCTGTTTTTT | NA | TRBJ2-2 | TRBV24-1 | NA
CASSSVGFYTGELFF | TGTGCCAGCAGCTCCGTCGGGTTTTACACCGGGGAGCTGTTTTTT | many | TRBJ2-2 | TRBV6-2/TRBV6-3 | NA
CSVRPGTGTNEQYF | TGCAGCGTTAGACCCGGGACAGGGACAAACGAGCAGTACTTC | many | TRBJ2-7 | TRBV29-1 | TRBD1
CSATRGGGNSPLHF | TGCAGTGCTACCCGGGGGGGGGGGAATTCACCCCTCCACTTT | many | TRBJ1-6 | TRBV20-1 | NA
CASRREFSGNTIYF | TGTGCCAGTCGGCGGGAGTTCTCTGGAAACACCATATATTTT | NA | TRBJ1-3 | TRBV6-1 | NA
CASSFLARRGTQYF | TGTGCCAGCAGTTTTCTGGCCCGCCGGGGGACCCAGTACTTC | once | TRBJ2-5 | TRBV28 | NA
CAGGVVTNTGELFF | TGTGCCGGAGGCGTGGTGACAAACACCGGGGAGCTGTTTTTT | many | TRBJ2-2 | TRBV30 | NA
CASSYSGPRENGSPLHF | TGTGCCAGCAGTTACTCAGGGCCCAGGGAGAACGGTTCACCCCTCCACTTT | many | TRBJ1-6 | TRBV6-2/TRBV6-3 | NA
CSANPGTGGNLNQPQHF | TGCAGTGCTAACCCCGGGACAGGGGGCAATCTAAATCAGCCCCAGCATTTT | many | TRBJ1-5 | TRBV20-1 | TRBD1
CASSEELAGGETQYF | TGTGCCAGCAGTGAGGAGCTAGCGGGAGGAGAGACCCAGTACTTC | NA | TRBJ2-5 | TRBV6-1 | TRBD2
CASSTLWTGEHTEAFF | TGTGCCAGTAGCACACTTTGGACAGGAGAACACACTGAAGCTTTCTTT | few | TRBJ1-1 | TRBV19 | TRBD1
CASRKRTVNTEAFF | TGTGCCAGCAGAAAGCGGACAGTGAACACTGAAGCTTTCTTT | NA | TRBJ1-1 | TRBV7-9 | NA
CASSPVGSGANVLTF | TGCGCCAGCAGCCCCGTGGGGTCTGGGGCCAACGTCCTGACTTTC | many | TRBJ2-6 | TRBV5-1 | NA
CAREGLGYEQYF | TGTGCCCGCGAGGGGTTGGGCTACGAGCAGTACTTC | many | TRBJ2-7 | TRBV12-3/TRBV12-4 | NA
CSARDGSQNPDTEAFF | TGCAGTGCTAGAGACGGATCCCAGAACCCGGACACTGAAGCTTTCTTT | many | TRBJ1-1 | TRBV20-1 | NA
CASSSRGYYGSPLHF | TGTGCCAGCAGCTCCAGGGGGTATTATGGTTCACCCCTCCACTTT | NA | TRBJ1-6 | TRBV7-2 | TRBD1
CASSYIPGQGPNTEAFF | TGTGCCAGCAGTTATATCCCGGGACAGGGCCCGAACACTGAAGCTTTCTTT | NA | TRBJ1-1 | TRBV12-3/TRBV12-4 | TRBD1
CATQETGSSSYEQYF | TGTGCCACCCAAGAGACAGGGTCTAGCTCCTACGAGCAGTACTTC | few | TRBJ2-7 | TRBV15 | TRBD1
CASSVGGTHSSYEQYF | TGTGCCAGCAGCGTAGGAGGGACACATAGCTCCTACGAGCAGTACTTC | many | TRBJ2-7 | TRBV9 | NA
CACSSSGTTPLEQYF | TGTGCCTGCAGTTCATCCGGGACTACTCCCTTGGAGCAGTACTTC | many | TRBJ2-7 | TRBV12-3/TRBV12-4 | TRBD2
CASRWGDRSSGNTIYF | TGTGCCAGCAGGTGGGGGGACAGGAGCTCTGGAAACACCATATATTTT | many | TRBJ1-3 | TRBV6-5 | TRBD1
CSVEVLAGSYEQYF | TGCAGCGTTGAGGTACTAGCGGGCAGCTACGAGCAGTACTTC | many | TRBJ2-7 | TRBV29-1 | TRBD2
CASRRDQETQYF | TGCGCCAGCAGACGGGACCAAGAGACCCAGTACTTC | many | TRBJ2-5 | TRBV5-1 | NA
CATSDAGELFF | TGTGCCACCAGTGACGCCGGGGAGCTGTTTTTT | many | TRBJ2-2 | TRBV24-1 | NA
CASMRGMNTEAFF | TGTGCCAGCATGCGGGGCATGAACACTGAAGCTTTCTTT | NA | TRBJ1-1 | TRBV6-1 | NA
CASSKSQHLGYTF | TGTGCCAGCAGCAAAAGCCAACACCTAGGCTACACCTTC | many | TRBJ1-2 | TRBV7-6 | NA
CASSPTVYVQYF | TGTGCCAGCAGCCCCACAGTCTACGTGCAGTACTTC | NA | TRBJ2-7 | TRBV11-2 | NA
CSAWTSDGQETQYF | TGCAGTGCTTGGACTAGCGATGGCCAAGAGACCCAGTACTTC | many | TRBJ2-5 | TRBV20-1 | TRBD2
CASSLGPASPFYSGANVLTF | TGTGCCAGCAGCCTAGGGCCAGCGTCACCCTTTTACTCTGGGGCCAACGTCCTGACTTTC | many | TRBJ2-6 | TRBV13 | NA